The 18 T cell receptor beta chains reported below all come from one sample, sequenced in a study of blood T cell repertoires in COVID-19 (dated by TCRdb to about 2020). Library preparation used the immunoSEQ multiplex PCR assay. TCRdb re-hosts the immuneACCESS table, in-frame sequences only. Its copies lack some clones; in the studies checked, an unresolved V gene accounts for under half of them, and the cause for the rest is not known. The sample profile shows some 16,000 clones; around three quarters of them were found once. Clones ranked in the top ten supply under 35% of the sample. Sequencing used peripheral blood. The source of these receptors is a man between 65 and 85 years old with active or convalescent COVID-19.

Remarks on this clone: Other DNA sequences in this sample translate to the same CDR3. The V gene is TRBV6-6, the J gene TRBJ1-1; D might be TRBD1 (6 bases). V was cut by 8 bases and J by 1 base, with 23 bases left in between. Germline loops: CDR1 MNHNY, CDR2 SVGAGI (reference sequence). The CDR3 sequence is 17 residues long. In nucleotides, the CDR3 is TGTGCCAGCTGTCCGGGGACTGGGGGGGCGGGGAACACTGAAGCTTTCTTT. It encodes CASCPGTGGAGNTEAFF.

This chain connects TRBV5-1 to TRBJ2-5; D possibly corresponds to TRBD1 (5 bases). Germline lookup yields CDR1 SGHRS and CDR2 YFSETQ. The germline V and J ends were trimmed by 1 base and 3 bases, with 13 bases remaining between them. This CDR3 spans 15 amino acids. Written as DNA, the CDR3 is TGCGCCAGCAGCTTGAAAGGGGCTCCTGAAGAGACCCAGTACTTC. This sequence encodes CASSLKGAPEETQYF.

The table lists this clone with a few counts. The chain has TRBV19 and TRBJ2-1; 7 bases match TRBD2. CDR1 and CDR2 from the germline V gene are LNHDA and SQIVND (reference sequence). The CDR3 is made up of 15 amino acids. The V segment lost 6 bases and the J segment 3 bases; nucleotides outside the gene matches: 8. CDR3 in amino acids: CASRVRAGDYNEQFF. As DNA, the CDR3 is TGTGCCAGTAGAGTTAGGGCGGGAGACTACAATGAGCAGTTCTTC.

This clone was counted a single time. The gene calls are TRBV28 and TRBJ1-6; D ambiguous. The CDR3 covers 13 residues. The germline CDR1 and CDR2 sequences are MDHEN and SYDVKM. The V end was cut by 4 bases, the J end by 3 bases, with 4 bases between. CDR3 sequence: CASSSHYNSPLHF. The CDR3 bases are TGTGCCAGCAGTTCCCACTATAATTCACCCCTCCACTTT. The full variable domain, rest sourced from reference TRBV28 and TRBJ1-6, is DVKVTQSSRYLVKRTGEKVFLECVQDMDHENMFWYRQDPGLGLRLIYFSYDVKMKEKGDIPEGYSVSREKKERFSLILESASTNQTSMYLCASSSHYNSPLHFGNGTRLTVT.

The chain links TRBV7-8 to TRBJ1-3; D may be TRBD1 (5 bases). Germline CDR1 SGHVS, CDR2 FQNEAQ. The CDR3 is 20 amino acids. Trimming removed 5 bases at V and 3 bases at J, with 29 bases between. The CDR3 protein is CASSPYRGIFGTSGGNTIYF. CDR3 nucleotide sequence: TGTGCCAGCAGCCCTTACCGGGGGATATTCGGCACCTCTGGTGGAAACACCATATATTTT.

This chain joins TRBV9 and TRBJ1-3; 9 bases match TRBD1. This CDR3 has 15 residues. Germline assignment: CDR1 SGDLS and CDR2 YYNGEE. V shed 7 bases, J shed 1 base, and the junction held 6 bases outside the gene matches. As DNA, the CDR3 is TGTGCCAGCGTCACAGGGGGCGCATCTGGAAACACCATATATTTT. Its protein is CASVTGGASGNTIYF. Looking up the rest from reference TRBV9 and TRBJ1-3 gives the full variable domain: DSGVTQTPKHLITATGQRVTLRCSPRSGDLSVYWYQQSLDQGLQFLIQYYNGEERAKGNILERFSAQQFPDLHSELNLSSLELGDSALYFCASVTGGASGNTIYFGEGSWLTVV.

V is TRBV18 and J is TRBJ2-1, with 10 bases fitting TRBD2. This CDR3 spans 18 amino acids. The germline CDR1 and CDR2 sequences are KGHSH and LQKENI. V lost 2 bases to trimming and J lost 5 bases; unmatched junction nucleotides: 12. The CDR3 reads CASSPRNIAGGLDNEQFF. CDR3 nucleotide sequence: TGTGCCAGCTCACCAAGAAATATAGCGGGAGGATTGGACAATGAGCAGTTCTTC.

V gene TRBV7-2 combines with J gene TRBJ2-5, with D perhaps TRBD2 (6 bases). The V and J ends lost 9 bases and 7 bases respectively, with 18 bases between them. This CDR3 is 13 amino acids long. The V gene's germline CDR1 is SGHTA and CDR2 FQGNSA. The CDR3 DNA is TGTGCCAGTGGGAGGAGCGGCTTGGGGACCCAGTACTTC. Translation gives CASGRSGLGTQYF. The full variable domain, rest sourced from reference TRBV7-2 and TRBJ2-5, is GAGVSQSPSNKVTEKGKDVELRCDPISGHTALYWYRQSLGQGLEFLIYFQGNSAPDKSGLPSDRFSAERTGGSVSTLTIQRTQQEDSAVYLCASGRSGLGTQYFGPGTRLLVL.

The CDR3 region is CASSPGYGYTF. Written as DNA, the CDR3 is TGTGCCAGCAGCCCGGGGTATGGCTACACCTTC. V usage is TRBV6-5 and J usage is TRBJ1-2; no definite D call. The CDR3 runs 11 residues. V gave up 6 bases and J gave up 5 bases, with 7 bases separating them. Germline CDR1 is MNHEY and CDR2 is SVGAGI.

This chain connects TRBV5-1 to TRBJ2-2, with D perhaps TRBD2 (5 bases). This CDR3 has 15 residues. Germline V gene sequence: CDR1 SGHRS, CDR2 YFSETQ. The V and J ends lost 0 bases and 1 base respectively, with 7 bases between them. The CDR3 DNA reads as TGCGCCAGCAGCTTGGCCGGGGAGAACACCGGGGAGCTGTTTTTT. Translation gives CASSLAGENTGELFF.

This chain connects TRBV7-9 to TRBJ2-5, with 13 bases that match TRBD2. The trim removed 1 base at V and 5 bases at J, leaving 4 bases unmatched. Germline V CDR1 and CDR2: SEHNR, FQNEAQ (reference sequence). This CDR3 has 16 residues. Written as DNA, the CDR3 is TGTGCCAGCAGCTTAGAACTAGCGGGGGGGCGCGAGACCCAGTACTTC. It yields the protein CASSLELAGGRETQYF.

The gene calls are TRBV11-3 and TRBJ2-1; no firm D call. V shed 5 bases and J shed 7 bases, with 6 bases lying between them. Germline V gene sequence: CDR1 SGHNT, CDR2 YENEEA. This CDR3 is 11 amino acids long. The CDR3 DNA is TGTGCCAGCAGCGCCGGTAATGAGCAGTTCTTC. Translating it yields CASSAGNEQFF.

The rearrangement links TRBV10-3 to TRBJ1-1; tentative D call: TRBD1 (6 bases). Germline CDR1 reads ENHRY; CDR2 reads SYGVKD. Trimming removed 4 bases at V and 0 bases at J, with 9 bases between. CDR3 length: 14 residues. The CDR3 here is CAISVQGLNTEAFF. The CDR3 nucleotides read TGTGCCATCAGTGTACAGGGCCTGAACACTGAAGCTTTCTTT.

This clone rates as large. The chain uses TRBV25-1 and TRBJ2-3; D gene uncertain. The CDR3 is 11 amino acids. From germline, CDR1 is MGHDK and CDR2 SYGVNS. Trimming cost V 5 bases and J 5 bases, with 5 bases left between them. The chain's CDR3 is CASSFGDTQYF. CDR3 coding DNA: TGTGCCAGCAGTTTCGGAGATACGCAGTATTTT.

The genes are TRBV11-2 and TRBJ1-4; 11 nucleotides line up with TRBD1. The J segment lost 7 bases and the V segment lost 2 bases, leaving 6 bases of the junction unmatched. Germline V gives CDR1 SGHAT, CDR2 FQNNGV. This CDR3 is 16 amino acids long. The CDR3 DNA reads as TGTGCCAGCAGCTTAATGGTCGGGACAGGGGGTGAAAAACTGTTTTTT. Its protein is CASSLMVGTGGEKLFF.

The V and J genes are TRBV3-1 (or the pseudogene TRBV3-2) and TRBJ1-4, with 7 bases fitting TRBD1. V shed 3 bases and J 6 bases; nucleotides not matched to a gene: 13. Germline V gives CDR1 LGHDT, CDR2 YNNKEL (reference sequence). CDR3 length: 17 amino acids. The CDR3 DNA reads TGTGCCAGCAGCCACGAGACAGGGTTCGAAGTCGATGAAAAACTGTTTTTT. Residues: CASSHETGFEVDEKLFF.

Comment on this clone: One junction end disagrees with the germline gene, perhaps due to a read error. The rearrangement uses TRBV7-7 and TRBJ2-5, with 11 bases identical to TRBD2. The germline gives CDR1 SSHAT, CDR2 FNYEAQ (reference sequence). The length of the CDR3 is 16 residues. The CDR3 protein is CASSTMGTSGQETQYF. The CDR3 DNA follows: TGTGCTAGCAGCACCATGGGGACTAGCGGACAAGAGACCCAGTACTTC.

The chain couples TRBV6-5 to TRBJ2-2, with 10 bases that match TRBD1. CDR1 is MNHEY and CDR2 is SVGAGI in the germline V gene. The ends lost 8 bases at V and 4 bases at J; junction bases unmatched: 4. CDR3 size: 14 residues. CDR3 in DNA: TGTGCCAGCTCCCGGGACAGGGGCACCGGGGAGCTGTTTTTT. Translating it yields CASSRDRGTGELFF.